Following are 28 T cell receptor beta chains from one sample sequenced in a study of T cells after yellow fever vaccination. TCRdb processed the 5' RACE reads anew with MiXCR; each CDR3 protein has one entry. This table has approximately 580,000 distinct CDR3 sequences, less than 20% appearing once. The sequencing here drew on PBMCs, taken 4 to 5 days after the first yellow fever vaccination. These receptors all stem from a man aged 18 to 29 who received the YFV17D yellow fever vaccine.

The genes are TRBV27 and TRBJ2-1, with TRBD2 identical over 8 bases. CDR1 is MNHEY, CDR2 SMNVEV, per germline (reference sequence). The trim removed 5 bases at V and 8 bases at J, leaving 8 bases unmatched. CDR3 size: 14 residues. Written as DNA, the CDR3 is TGTGCCAGCAGTGTAAGGACTAGCCCGGATGAGCAGTTCTTC. It codes for CASSVRTSPDEQFF.

This clonotype came up a few times. CDR3 DNA sequence: TGTGCCAGCAGCTTGGGGAGAAGCGGGGGAGACAATGAGCAGTTCTTC. It is translated as CASSLGRSGGDNEQFF. The V and J genes are TRBV7-9 and TRBJ2-1; TRBD2 matches 8 bases. Per germline, CDR1 SEHNR and CDR2 FQNEAQ (reference sequence). The CDR3 has 16 amino acids. V was clipped by 3 bases and J by 5 bases; unmatched bases: 9.

The chain joins TRBV5-5 to TRBJ2-7; no clear D. The CDR3 has 17 amino acids. V was clipped by 4 bases and J by 0 bases, with 20 bases between them. Per germline, CDR1 SGHKS and CDR2 YYEKEE (reference sequence). The chain's CDR3 is CASSLNDIGLPSYEQYF. The DNA for the CDR3 is TGTGCCAGCAGCCTGAATGACATAGGCCTTCCCTCCTACGAGCAGTACTTC.

This clonotype was recorded a few times. The chain employs TRBV6-5 and TRBJ2-2; D is possibly TRBD1 (6 bases). Germline CDR1 MNHEY, CDR2 SVGAGI. The V end lost 7 bases, the J end lost 6 bases, and 9 bases lay between the germline ends. The CDR3 sequence is 12 residues long. CDR3 bases: TGTGCCAGCAACTCAGGGGCCGGGGAGCTGTTTTTT. It specifies CASNSGAGELFF.

V is TRBV19 and J is TRBJ1-1; a possible D gene is TRBD1 (6 bases). The CDR3 length is 12 residues. Trimming shortened V by 6 bases and J by 7 bases, and 12 bases separated the two germline ends. Germline CDR1 LNHDA, CDR2 SQIVND (reference sequence). CDR3 in amino acids: CASRPQGVEAFF. The CDR3 region has the DNA TGTGCCAGTAGACCACAGGGAGTTGAAGCTTTCTTT.

The table lists this clonotype with a few counts. The rearrangement uses TRBV7-3 and TRBJ1-1, with D perhaps matching TRBD1 (5 bases). Trimming took 2 bases from V and 6 from J, leaving 16 bases between them. Germline V gives CDR1 SGHTA, CDR2 FQGTGA. The CDR3 contains 15 residues. The DNA for the CDR3 is TGTGCCAGCAGCTTAGGGGTTGGGCAGGGATCTGAAGCTTTCTTT. Protein product: CASSLGVGQGSEAFF.

The genes are TRBV4-1 and TRBJ2-1; unclear D gene. The CDR3 runs 17 residues. Trimming pared 1 base from V and 7 bases from J, leaving 20 bases between. From germline, CDR1 is MGHRA and CDR2 YSYEKL. CDR3 bases: TGCGCCAGCAGCCAAGTAGTGGCGCAGCTAAGCGTTAATGAGCAGTTCTTC. Amino acid sequence: CASSQVVAQLSVNEQFF.

V usage is TRBV2 and J usage is TRBJ2-3, with a weak D call TRBD1 (5 bases). The germline V gene encodes CDR1 SNHLY and CDR2 FYNNEI. Trimming cost V 3 bases and J 4 bases, with 11 bases left between them. The CDR3 has 14 residues. CDR3: CASSDRVGADTQYF. The CDR3 DNA reads TGTGCCAGCAGTGACAGGGTTGGCGCAGATACGCAGTATTTT.

CDR3 residues: CSVGPGFWETQYF. DNA for the CDR3: TGCAGCGTTGGCCCGGGGTTTTGGGAGACCCAGTACTTC. The chain links TRBV29-1 to TRBJ2-5; D is possibly TRBD2 (5 bases). The CDR3 contains 13 residues. Germline CDR1 is SQVTM and CDR2 is ANQGSEA. V was pared by 4 bases and J by 5 bases, with 14 bases between.

The CDR3 protein is CASSLAGGGNTEAFF. CDR3 in DNA: TGCGCCAGCAGCTTGGCCGGAGGAGGGAACACTGAAGCTTTCTTT. The rearrangement joins TRBV5-1 to TRBJ1-1; D unresolved. The germline V and J ends were trimmed by 0 bases and 1 base, with 10 bases remaining between them. This CDR3 contains 15 residues. Germline V CDR1 and CDR2: SGHRS, YFSETQ.

The V gene is TRBV7-2, the J gene TRBJ1-4; TRBD1 agrees at 8 bases. The germline V gene encodes CDR1 SGHTA and CDR2 FQGNSA. CDR3 length equals 15 residues. V lost 5 bases, J lost 4 bases, and 6 bases stayed unmatched. DNA of the CDR3: TGTGCCAGCAGCGGCTCAGGGGGCAGTAATGAAAAACTGTTTTTT. Translating it yields CASSGSGGSNEKLFF.

The gene calls are TRBV20-1 and TRBJ2-3; 8 positions match TRBD2. This CDR3 is built from 15 residues. Germline V gene sequence: CDR1 DFQATT, CDR2 SNEGSKA (reference sequence). V shed 0 bases and J 5 bases; nucleotides not matched to a gene: 7. The DNA of the CDR3 is TGCAGTGCTAGAGACGGGGGGGGCCTTGGAGATACGCAGTATTTT. Its protein product is CSARDGGGLGDTQYF.

This clonotype was found a few times. V and J are TRBV6-2 or TRBV6-3 and TRBJ2-7; no definite D call. Trimming cost V 3 bases and J 5 bases, with 8 bases left between them. Germline CDR1 and CDR2: MNHEY and SVGEGT. The CDR3 loop spans 12 amino acids. CDR3 DNA: TGTGCCAGCAGTTATGCCCCCCACGAGCAGTACTTC. It yields the protein CASSYAPHEQYF.

This clonotype was picked up a small number of times. V is TRBV20-1 and J is TRBJ2-5; D is undetermined. CDR1 is DFQATT, CDR2 SNEGSKA, per germline (reference sequence). Trimming stripped 0 bases from V and 3 bases from J, with 17 bases between. The length of the CDR3 is 16 residues. Written as DNA, the CDR3 is TGCAGTGCTAGAGAGATCAGGAGAGCTTCGGAAGAGACCCAGTACTTC. This gives the protein CSAREIRRASEETQYF.

V and J are TRBV4-2 and TRBJ2-1; a weak D match, TRBD2 (6 bases). From germline, CDR1 is LGHNA and CDR2 YNFKEQ. The CDR3 is made up of 16 amino acids. The V end was cut by 0 bases, the J end by 7 bases, with 16 bases between. In DNA form, the CDR3 reads TGTGCCAGCAGCCAAGAGGCGGGTCTGGGGGGAAATGAGCAGTTCTTC. Translated: CASSQEAGLGGNEQFF.

V gene TRBV20-1 combines with J gene TRBJ1-5; D gene uncertain. The CDR3 totals 14 residues. The V end was cut by 4 bases, the J end by 1 base, with 11 bases between. Germline V gene sequence: CDR1 DFQATT, CDR2 SNEGSKA (reference sequence). The CDR3 DNA reads as TGCAGTGCTACTGGAGTATGGAGCAATCAGCCCCAGCATTTT. Amino acid sequence: CSATGVWSNQPQHF.

The chain links TRBV7-2 to TRBJ1-6, with D possibly being TRBD1 (5 bases). CDR1 is SGHTA, CDR2 FQGNSA, per germline. The CDR3 spans 16 residues. Trimming cost V 1 base and J 7 bases, with 14 bases left between them. CDR3 coding DNA: TGTGCCAGCAGCTTAGAAGTTGGGGGAGGGAATTCACCCCTCCACTTT. Amino acid sequence: CASSLEVGGGNSPLHF. Together with reference TRBV7-2 and TRBJ1-6, the CDR3 gives the full variable domain: GAGVSQSPSNKVTEKGKDVELRCDPISGHTALYWYRQSLGQGLEFLIYFQGNSAPDKSGLPSDRFSAERTGGSVSTLTIQRTQQEDSAVYLCASSLEVGGGNSPLHFGNGTRLTVT.

This chain links TRBV7-2 with TRBJ2-2; 8 bases agree with TRBD2. The CDR3 runs to 16 residues. Germline V CDR1 and CDR2: SGHTA, FQGNSA. V trimming: 3 bases; J trimming: 7 bases; junction bases outside the gene matches: 10. DNA of the CDR3: TGTGCCAGCAGCTTCACCGGGACGGGGGGGTTCGGGGAGCTGTTTTTT. This gives the protein CASSFTGTGGFGELFF.

This chain connects TRBV7-6 to TRBJ2-1; 7 bases match TRBD1. Trimming removed 6 bases from V and 4 bases from J; junction bases left unmatched: 6. The CDR3 consists of 14 residues. Germline assignment: CDR1 SGHVS and CDR2 FNYEAQ. The CDR3 region is CASSPPGQYNEQFF. Here the CDR3 DNA reads TGTGCCAGCAGTCCTCCGGGACAGTACAATGAGCAGTTCTTC.

The chain uses TRBV6-4 and TRBJ2-3; D unresolved. The CDR3 consists of 13 residues. Germline V lookup: CDR1 MRHNA, CDR2 SNTAGT. V gave up 2 bases and J gave up 5 bases, with 8 bases separating them. CDR3 nucleotides: TGTGCCAGCAGTGACGGGCCTCGAGATACGCAGTATTTT. This codes for CASSDGPRDTQYF.

The chain carries TRBV2 and TRBJ2-5; TRBD2 matches at 10 bases. Germline values: CDR1 SNHLY, CDR2 FYNNEI. With 3 bases clipped from V and 4 bases from J, the junction kept 8 bases outside the gene matches. The CDR3 spans 16 residues. CDR3 residues: CASSDPAGGQGETQYF. CDR3 DNA sequence: TGTGCCAGCAGTGATCCAGCGGGGGGGCAAGGAGAGACCCAGTACTTC.

This clonotype has more than one count but fewer than ten. The rearrangement links TRBV12-3 or TRBV12-4 to TRBJ1-2; a possible D gene is TRBD1 (6 bases). The CDR3 is made up of 16 amino acids. The ends were cut back, 4 bases at V and 0 bases at J, with 15 bases in the middle. The CDR3: CASSYGDTESNYGYTF. As DNA, the CDR3 is TGTGCCAGCAGTTACGGGGACACTGAATCTAACTATGGCTACACCTTC.

This clonotype has ten or more counts. The chain has TRBV5-1 and TRBJ2-1; D unresolved. V shed 4 bases and J shed 9 bases, with 14 bases lying between them. Germline V CDR1 and CDR2: SGHRS, YFSETQ. The CDR3 length is 13 residues. CDR3 in amino acids: CASSPTRGSEQFF. CDR3 coding DNA: TGCGCCAGCAGCCCCACCCGAGGTAGTGAGCAGTTCTTC.

This clonotype was seen a few times. The chain links TRBV6-5 to TRBJ2-7; tentative D call: TRBD2 (7 bases). Trimming took off 0 bases at V and 6 bases at J, with 12 bases between the two ends. Germline-derived CDR1 and CDR2 are MNHEY and SVGAGI. The CDR3 is 14 amino acids. The chain's CDR3 is CASSYSGGPTEQYF. The CDR3, as DNA: TGTGCCAGCAGTTACTCGGGGGGGCCCACCGAGCAGTACTTC.

This clonotype was picked up a small number of times. This chain connects TRBV11-2 to TRBJ2-1; 7 bases map to TRBD2. Germline trimming cut 6 bases from V and 6 bases from J; bases unmatched to any gene: 11. This CDR3 spans 15 amino acids. CDR1 and CDR2 from the germline V gene are SGHAT and FQNNGV. CDR3 region: CASSSTRTSPNEQFF. The CDR3 region has the DNA TGTGCCAGCAGTTCGACCCGGACTAGTCCCAATGAGCAGTTCTTC.

The chain has TRBV2 and TRBJ2-3; D perhaps matches TRBD1 (6 bases). Germline assignment: CDR1 SNHLY and CDR2 FYNNEI. The CDR3 extends over 14 amino acids. Trimming removed 3 bases from V and 3 bases from J, with 10 bases in between. The CDR3 sequence: CASSELTGTDTQYF. The CDR3 coding sequence is TGTGCCAGCAGTGAGCTCACAGGGACAGATACGCAGTATTTT.

This clonotype was detected ten times or more. The V call is TRBV5-1, the J call TRBJ1-6; D remains ambiguous. Germline-derived CDR1 and CDR2 are SGHRS and YFSETQ. The V end was cut by 4 bases, the J end by 9 bases, with 17 bases between. There are 15 residues in the CDR3. CDR3 DNA sequence: TGCGCCAGCAGCCCCCTTGAGGGCCGGGGTTCACCCCTCCACTTT. Translated, it gives CASSPLEGRGSPLHF.

The chain employs TRBV11-2 and TRBJ2-2, with TRBD2 as a possible D gene (6 bases). The V gene lost 1 base and the J gene lost 4 bases, with 10 bases spanning the gap. The CDR3 sequence is 15 residues long. Germline-derived CDR1 and CDR2 are SGHAT and FQNNGV. The CDR3: CASSLVAGPTGELFF. In nucleotides, the CDR3 is TGTGCCAGCAGCTTAGTGGCGGGGCCCACCGGGGAGCTGTTTTTT.